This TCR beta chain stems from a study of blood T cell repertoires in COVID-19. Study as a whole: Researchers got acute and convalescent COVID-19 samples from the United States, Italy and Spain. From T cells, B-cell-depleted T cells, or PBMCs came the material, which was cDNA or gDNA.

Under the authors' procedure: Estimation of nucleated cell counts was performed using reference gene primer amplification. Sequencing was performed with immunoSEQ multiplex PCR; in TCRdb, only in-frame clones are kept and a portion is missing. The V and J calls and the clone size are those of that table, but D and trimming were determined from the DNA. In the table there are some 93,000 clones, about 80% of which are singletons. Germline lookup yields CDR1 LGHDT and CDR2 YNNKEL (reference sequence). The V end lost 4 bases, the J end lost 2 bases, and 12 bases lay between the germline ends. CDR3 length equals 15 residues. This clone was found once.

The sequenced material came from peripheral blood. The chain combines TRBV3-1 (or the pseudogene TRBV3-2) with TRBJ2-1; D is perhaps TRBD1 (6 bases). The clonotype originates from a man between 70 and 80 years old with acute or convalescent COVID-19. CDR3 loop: CASSLRGSTYNEQFF. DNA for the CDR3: TGTGCCAGCAGCCTAAGGGGGTCCACCTACAATGAGCAGTTCTTC.